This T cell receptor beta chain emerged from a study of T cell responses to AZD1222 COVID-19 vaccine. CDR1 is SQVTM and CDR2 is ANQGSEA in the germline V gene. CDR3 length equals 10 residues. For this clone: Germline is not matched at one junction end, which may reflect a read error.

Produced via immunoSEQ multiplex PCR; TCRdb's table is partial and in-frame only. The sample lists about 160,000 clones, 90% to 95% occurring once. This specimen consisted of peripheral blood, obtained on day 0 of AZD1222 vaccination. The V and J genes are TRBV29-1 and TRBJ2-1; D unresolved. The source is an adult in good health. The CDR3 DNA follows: TGCAGCGTTTACTACTATGAGCAGTTCTTC. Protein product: CSVYYYEQFF.